The 22 T cell receptor beta chains listed next were all sequenced from one sample in a study of CD8+CD57+ T cells in acquired aplastic anemia. CDR3 and TCR beta VDJ profiling relied on a genomic DNA template. TCRdb reprocessed the reads via MiXCR and lists one record per CDR3 protein. The sample includes about 170,000 distinct CDR3 sequences, less than 60% of them seen just once. Whoever was chosen for sequencing had shown CD8+CD57+ cell expansion by flow cytometry. Sample: sorted CD4+, CD8+, or CD8+CD57+ T cells (not recorded which) from PBMCs. Receptor source: a human donor with aplastic anemia.

The rearrangement links TRBV25-1 to TRBJ2-7; 12 bases align to TRBD2. This CDR3 has 14 residues. Germline lookup yields CDR1 MGHDK and CDR2 SYGVNS. V was clipped by 6 bases and J by 5 bases; unmatched bases: 5. The CDR3 nucleotides read TGTGCCAGCAGCCAGGGACTAGCGGGTAACGAGCAGTACTTC. This codes for CASSQGLAGNEQYF.

V and J are TRBV24-1 and TRBJ1-2; TRBD1 aligns across 7 bases. V shed 4 bases and J 6 bases; nucleotides not matched to a gene: 7. The CDR3 is 14 amino acids. Germline V lookup: CDR1 KGHDR, CDR2 SFDVKD. The CDR3 region has the DNA TGTGCCACCAGTGAACCTGACAGGGAGGATGGCTACACCTTC. It yields the protein CATSEPDREDGYTF.

The chain carries TRBV24-1 and TRBJ2-3; no reliable D call. Germline CDR1 is KGHDR and CDR2 is SFDVKD. This CDR3 has 15 residues. V lost 1 base to trimming and J lost 1 base, with 8 bases between them. The CDR3 spells CATSDFGVGTDTQYF. DNA of the CDR3: TGTGCCACCAGTGATTTTGGGGTTGGCACAGATACGCAGTATTTT.

In the case of this clonotype: Mismatch with germline at one junction end may stem from a read error. The chain recombines TRBV7-8 with TRBJ2-5; weak D call: TRBD2 (5 bases). The germline V gene encodes CDR1 SGHVS and CDR2 FQNEAQ. This CDR3 has 15 residues. The CDR3 protein is CASSLSDLNQETQYF. The CDR3 DNA is TGTGCTAGCAGCTTATCGGACTTAAACCAAGAGACCCAGTACTTC.

This sequence joins TRBV30 and TRBJ1-5, with D possibly being TRBD1 (6 bases). V lost 0 bases to trimming and J lost 5 bases, with 11 bases between them. The germline CDR1 and CDR2 sequences are GTSNPN and SVGIG (reference sequence). CDR3 length: 14 amino acids. CDR3 sequence reads: CAWSVEGDDQPQHF. As DNA, the CDR3 is TGTGCCTGGAGTGTGGAGGGGGACGATCAGCCCCAGCATTTT. Full variable domain (rest looked up from reference TRBV30 and TRBJ1-5): SQTIHQWPATLVQPVGSPLSLECTVEGTSNPNLYWYRQAAGRGLQLLFYSVGIGQISSEVPQNLSASRPQDRQFILSSKKLLLSDSGFYLCAWSVEGDDQPQHFGDGTRLSIL.

The J gene is TRBJ1-2, the V gene TRBV24-1, with D unclear. The germline V and J ends were trimmed by 4 bases and 1 base, with 9 bases remaining between them. The CDR3 extends over 14 amino acids. Per the germline V gene, CDR1 is KGHDR and CDR2 is SFDVKD. This CDR3 reads CATSDPGLNYGYTF. CDR3 bases: TGTGCCACCAGTGACCCGGGTCTTAACTATGGCTACACCTTC.

The table lists this clonotype with many counts. The chain carries TRBV10-3 and TRBJ2-5; perhaps TRBD2 as D (6 bases). The germline V gene has CDR1 ENHRY and CDR2 SYGVKD. V was clipped by 2 bases and J by 5 bases, with 18 bases between them. CDR3 length: 16 amino acids. The CDR3 DNA reads as TGTGCCATCAGTGAGCCAACCCTGGCGGGGAAGGAGACCCAGTACTTC. Protein sequence: CAISEPTLAGKETQYF.

This sequence joins TRBV19 and TRBJ2-7, with TRBD1 identical over 10 bases. This CDR3 comprises 14 residues. The germline V gene encodes CDR1 LNHDA and CDR2 SQIVND (reference sequence). J was trimmed by 4 bases and V by 5 bases; bases with no gene match: 5. This CDR3 is CASSSGTGAYEQYF. Written as DNA, the CDR3 is TGTGCCAGTAGTTCCGGGACAGGGGCTTACGAGCAGTACTTC.

This clonotype was counted many times. The V and J genes are TRBV9 and TRBJ2-5; tentative D call: TRBD1 (6 bases). The germline V gene has CDR1 SGDLS and CDR2 YYNGEE. This CDR3 has 15 amino acids. V was trimmed by 0 bases and J by 1 base, leaving 10 bases between them. The CDR3 reads CASSVGTVVQETQYF. The CDR3, as DNA: TGTGCCAGCAGCGTAGGGACAGTAGTCCAAGAGACCCAGTACTTC.

This clonotype was seen ten or more times. This sequence joins TRBV12-3 or TRBV12-4 and TRBJ1-1; D not resolved. The V end was cut by 6 bases, the J end by 1 base, with 9 bases between. The CDR3 is made up of 13 amino acids. The CDR3 is CASSPHGNTEAFF. CDR3 coding DNA: TGTGCCAGCAGCCCCCACGGGAACACTGAAGCTTTCTTT.

This clonotype was observed at least ten times. V is TRBV19 and J is TRBJ1-5; a weak D match, TRBD1 (5 bases). Trimming cost V 4 bases and J 0 bases, with 22 bases left between them. This CDR3 region has 19 residues. Germline V gene sequence: CDR1 LNHDA, CDR2 SQIVND (reference sequence). CDR3 amino acids: CASSRFGAAQDNSNQPQHF. The CDR3 DNA follows: TGTGCCAGTAGTAGGTTTGGGGCAGCTCAGGATAATAGCAATCAGCCCCAGCATTTT.

The CDR3 loop reads CSARDGGGEQETQYF. The CDR3 DNA reads TGCAGTGCTAGAGATGGAGGGGGGGAGCAAGAGACCCAGTACTTC. This sequence joins TRBV20-1 and TRBJ2-5, with D perhaps TRBD2 (7 bases). V lost 0 bases and J lost 2, with 13 bases in between. Germline CDR1 DFQATT, CDR2 SNEGSKA (reference sequence). The CDR3 is made up of 15 amino acids.

This chain uses TRBV20-1 with TRBJ2-7; 9 positions match TRBD1. Germline V gene sequence: CDR1 DFQATT, CDR2 SNEGSKA (reference sequence). The CDR3 is made up of 14 amino acids. Trimming at V came to 5 bases and at J to 0 bases, leaving 5 bases not matched to a gene. The CDR3 here is CSAVQGANSYEQYF. In DNA, the CDR3 is TGCAGTGCTGTACAGGGGGCGAACTCCTACGAGCAGTACTTC.

This chain uses TRBV6-1 with TRBJ1-1; D not resolved. CDR1 and CDR2 from the germline V gene are MNHNS and SASEGT. CDR3 length equals 13 residues. The ends were cut back, 7 bases at V and 0 bases at J, with 9 bases in the middle. The CDR3 bases are TGTGCCAGCATGAGGGTTTTGAACACTGAAGCTTTCTTT. It yields the protein CASMRVLNTEAFF.

The chain uses TRBV20-1 and TRBJ1-5; possible D gene TRBD1, 5 bases. Germline CDR1 is DFQATT and CDR2 is SNEGSKA (reference sequence). V gave up 5 bases and J gave up 2 bases, with 10 bases separating them. The CDR3 loop spans 13 amino acids. CDR3 protein: CSAGGAGNQPQHF. The CDR3 nucleotides read TGCAGTGCTGGAGGGGCGGGCAATCAGCCCCAGCATTTT.

This sequence joins TRBV9 and TRBJ1-3, with 10 bases lining up with TRBD1. Germline V lookup: CDR1 SGDLS, CDR2 YYNGEE. J was trimmed by 1 base and V by 0 bases; bases with no gene match: 4. This CDR3 region has 17 residues. The CDR3 DNA reads as TGTGCCAGCAGCGTAGAGGGACAGGGGACGTCTGGAAACACCATATATTTT. It specifies CASSVEGQGTSGNTIYF.

This rearrangement joins TRBV3-1 to TRBJ1-6, with TRBD1 matching 12 bases. After removal of 1 base from V and 7 bases from J, the junction contained 5 bases not matched to a gene. Germline V gives CDR1 LGHDT, CDR2 YNNKEL (reference sequence). This CDR3 contains 17 residues. This CDR3 reads CASSQGDRGPGNSPLHF. CDR3 nucleotide sequence: TGTGCCAGCAGCCAAGGGGACAGGGGGCCGGGGAATTCACCCCTCCACTTT.

The rearrangement links TRBV5-4 to TRBJ1-1, with 8 positions matching TRBD1. Germline trimming cut 4 bases from V and 4 bases from J; bases unmatched to any gene: 12. The CDR3 totals 16 residues. Germline V gene data show CDR1 as SGHNT and CDR2 as YYREEE (reference sequence). The CDR3 nucleotides read TGTGCCAGCAGCCCCGTCGCAGGGGGCGCAGGCACTGAAGCTTTCTTT. It encodes CASSPVAGGAGTEAFF. Full variable domain (outside the CDR3, taken from reference TRBV5-4 and TRBJ1-1): ETGVTQSPTHLIKTRGQQVTLRCSSQSGHNTVSWYQQALGQGPQFIFQYYREEENGRGNFPPRFSGLQFPNYSSELNVNALELDDSALYLCASSPVAGGAGTEAFFGQGTRLTVV.

This sequence joins TRBV7-9 and TRBJ2-3, with D possibly matching TRBD2 (6 bases). CDR1 is SEHNR, CDR2 FQNEAQ, per germline (reference sequence). The CDR3 spans 12 residues. The V gene lost 1 base and the J gene lost 8 bases, with 7 bases spanning the gap. Here the CDR3 DNA reads TGTGCCAGCAGCTTAGGGGGGGTTACGCAGTATTTT. It is translated as CASSLGGVTQYF.

This clonotype was seen repeatedly, ten times or more. The chain recombines TRBV5-1 with TRBJ1-1; the D gene is possibly TRBD1 (6 bases). There are 16 residues in the CDR3. Germline assignment: CDR1 SGHRS and CDR2 YFSETQ. V was trimmed by 4 bases and J by 2 bases, leaving 18 bases between them. The CDR3 nucleotides are TGCGCCAGCAGCCCGAGTTTACAGGGATTAAACACTGAAGCTTTCTTT. It encodes CASSPSLQGLNTEAFF.

This clonotype was observed many times. J is TRBJ2-2 and V is TRBV5-1; perhaps TRBD2 as D (5 bases). The V gene lost 3 bases and the J gene lost 8 bases, with 14 bases spanning the gap. This CDR3 has 14 amino acids. CDR1 and CDR2 from the germline V gene are SGHRS and YFSETQ. DNA for the CDR3: TGCGCCAGCAGCTCGCTCGAGGGTGCTGGGGAGCTGTTTTTT. Protein product: CASSSLEGAGELFF.

The rearrangement links TRBV24-1 to TRBJ2-2; D is unresolved. The CDR3 runs 12 residues. CDR1 is KGHDR and CDR2 is SFDVKD in the germline V gene. The V end lost 4 bases, the J end lost 9 bases, and 8 bases lay between the germline ends. The CDR3 DNA reads TGTGCCACCAGTGACAGGTTGAGGGAGCTGTTTTTT. Translated: CATSDRLRELFF.